The 9 T cell receptor beta chains below all came from one sample that was sequenced in a study of T cells after yellow fever vaccination. TCRdb used MiXCR to reprocess the 5' RACE reads, holding one entry per CDR3 protein. The sample includes 500,000 to 650,000 distinct CDR3 sequences, approximately 13% of them seen just once. This specimen consisted of PBMCs, obtained on the day of the yellow fever booster vaccination. The receptors come from a man between 25 and 39 years old who received the YFV17D yellow fever vaccine.

This clonotype showed up just a few times. The chain carries TRBV7-2 and TRBJ2-1; D unresolved. CDR1 and CDR2 (germline): SGHTA, FQGNSA. This CDR3 spans 14 amino acids. Trimming stripped 7 bases from V and 2 bases from J, with 12 bases between. The CDR3 loop is CASTPGSTYNEQFF. In nucleotides, the CDR3 is TGTGCCAGCACCCCCGGGTCTACCTACAATGAGCAGTTCTTC. The whole variable domain, filled in from reference TRBV7-2 and TRBJ2-1, reads GAGVSQSPSNKVTEKGKDVELRCDPISGHTALYWYRQSLGQGLEFLIYFQGNSAPDKSGLPSDRFSAERTGGSVSTLTIQRTQQEDSAVYLCASTPGSTYNEQFFGPGTRLTVL.

The chain couples TRBV7-2 to TRBJ2-1; D perhaps matches TRBD2 (5 bases). Germline CDR1 SGHTA, CDR2 FQGNSA. V gave up 2 bases and J gave up 5 bases, with 22 bases separating them. The CDR3 has 18 residues. The CDR3 DNA reads as TGTGCCAGCAGCTTAACGACCCCTGGGGTGGGAGTCCACAATGAGCAGTTCTTC. Its translation: CASSLTTPGVGVHNEQFF.

This clonotype occurred many times. CDR3 nucleotides: TGTGCCAGCTCTACCGGGACAGGGCCTTGGGACCAGTACTTC. Its translation: CASSTGTGPWDQYF. V is TRBV18 and J is TRBJ2-5; 9 bases fit TRBD1. Per the germline V gene, CDR1 is KGHSH and CDR2 is LQKENI. The CDR3 loop spans 14 amino acids. J was trimmed by 10 bases and V by 6 bases; bases with no gene match: 12.

The chain couples TRBV2 to TRBJ1-6; 8 nucleotides agree with TRBD1. V shed 5 bases and J 6 bases; nucleotides not matched to a gene: 6. This CDR3 region has 15 residues. Germline CDR1 reads SNHLY; CDR2 reads FYNNEI. CDR3 nucleotide sequence: TGTGCCAGCAGTATTGACAGGGGTAGTAATTCACCCCTCCACTTT. As protein: CASSIDRGSNSPLHF.

Only a few counts were recorded for this clonotype. This sequence joins TRBV29-1 and TRBJ2-1; weak D call: TRBD1 (5 bases). Germline CDR1 SQVTM, CDR2 ANQGSEA. The CDR3 covers 16 residues. V lost 2 bases, J lost 2 bases, and 16 bases lay in between. CDR3 coding DNA: TGCAGCGTTGAAAACGAGAGGTCCAGGGCCTACAATGAGCAGTTCTTC. As protein: CSVENERSRAYNEQFF.

This CDR3 reads CAWSVSLGASSVETQYF. The CDR3 DNA reads TGTGCCTGGAGTGTATCTTTGGGGGCGAGTAGCGTAGAGACCCAGTACTTC. The genes are TRBV30 and TRBJ2-5, with a possible D match to TRBD1 (6 bases). V was trimmed by 0 bases and J by 4 bases, leaving 21 bases between them. The CDR3 length is 17 residues. The germline V gene has CDR1 GTSNPN and CDR2 SVGIG (reference sequence).

This clonotype occurred a few times. The chain carries TRBV12-3 or TRBV12-4 and TRBJ1-2; D gene uncertain. CDR3 length equals 13 residues. V was shortened by 6 bases and J by 3 bases, with 11 bases between the two germline ends. The CDR3 protein is CASSLSMDYGYTF. CDR3 sequence (DNA): TGTGCCAGCAGCCTTAGTATGGACTATGGCTACACCTTC.

The V gene is TRBV9, the J gene TRBJ2-2; a possible D gene is TRBD2 (5 bases). This CDR3 comprises 15 residues. Germline V gene sequence: CDR1 SGDLS, CDR2 YYNGEE. The V gene lost 4 bases and the J gene lost 3 bases, with 13 bases spanning the gap. CDR3 amino acids: CASSFLGVDTGELFF. The CDR3 nucleotides read TGTGCCAGCAGCTTCTTGGGAGTGGACACCGGGGAGCTGTTTTTT.

The chain combines TRBV18 with TRBJ2-1; D is uncertain. CDR3 length equals 18 residues. V was shortened by 1 base and J by 0 bases, with 16 bases between the two germline ends. Germline values: CDR1 KGHSH, CDR2 LQKENI. CDR3 protein: CASSPQTQTVSSYNEQFF. DNA for the CDR3: TGTGCCAGCTCACCACAGACCCAAACCGTTAGCTCCTACAATGAGCAGTTCTTC. Complete variable domain (other parts from reference TRBV18 and TRBJ2-1): NAGVMQNPRHLVRRRGQEARLRCSPMKGHSHVYWYRQLPEEGLKFMVYLQKENIIDESGMPKERFSAEFPKEGPSILRIQQVVRGDSAAYFCASSPQTQTVSSYNEQFFGPGTRLTVL.